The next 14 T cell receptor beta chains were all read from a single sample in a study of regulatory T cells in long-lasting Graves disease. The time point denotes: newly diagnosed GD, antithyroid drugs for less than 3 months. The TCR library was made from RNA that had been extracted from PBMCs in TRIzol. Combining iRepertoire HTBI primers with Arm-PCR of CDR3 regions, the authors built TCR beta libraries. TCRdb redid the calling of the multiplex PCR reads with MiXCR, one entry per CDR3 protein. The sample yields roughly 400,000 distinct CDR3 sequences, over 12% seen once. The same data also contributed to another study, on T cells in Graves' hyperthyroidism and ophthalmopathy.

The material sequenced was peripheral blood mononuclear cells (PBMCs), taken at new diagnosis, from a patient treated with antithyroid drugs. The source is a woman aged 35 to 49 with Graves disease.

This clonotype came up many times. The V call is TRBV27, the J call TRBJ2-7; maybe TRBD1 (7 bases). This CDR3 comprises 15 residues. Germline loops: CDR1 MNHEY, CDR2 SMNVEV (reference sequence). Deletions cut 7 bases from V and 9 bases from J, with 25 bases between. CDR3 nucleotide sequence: TGTGCCAGCACCCTAGGCGGGACAGCCGAGGGGGGGCAGTACTTC. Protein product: CASTLGGTAEGGQYF.

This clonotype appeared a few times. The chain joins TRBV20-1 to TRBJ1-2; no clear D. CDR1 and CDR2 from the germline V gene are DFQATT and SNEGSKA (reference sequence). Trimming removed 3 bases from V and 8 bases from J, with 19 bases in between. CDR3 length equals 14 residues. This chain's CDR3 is CSASSARERSGYTF. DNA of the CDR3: TGCAGTGCTAGCAGCGCCCGGGAGAGGAGCGGCTACACCTTC.

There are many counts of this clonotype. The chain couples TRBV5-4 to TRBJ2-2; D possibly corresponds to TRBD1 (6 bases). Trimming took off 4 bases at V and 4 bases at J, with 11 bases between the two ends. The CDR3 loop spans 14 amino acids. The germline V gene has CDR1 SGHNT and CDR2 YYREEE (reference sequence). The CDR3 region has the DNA TGTGCCAGCAGCGAAAAAGGGGGCACCGGGGAGCTGTTTTTT. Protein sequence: CASSEKGGTGELFF.

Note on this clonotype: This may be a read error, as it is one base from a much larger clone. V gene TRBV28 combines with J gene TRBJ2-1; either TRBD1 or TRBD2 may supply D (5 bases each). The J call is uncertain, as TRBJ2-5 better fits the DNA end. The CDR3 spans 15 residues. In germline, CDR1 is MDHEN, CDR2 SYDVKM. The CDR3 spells CACSPLGAPSETQYF. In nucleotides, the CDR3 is TGTGCCTGCAGCCCACTAGGGGCGCCTTCGGAGACCCAGTACTTC.

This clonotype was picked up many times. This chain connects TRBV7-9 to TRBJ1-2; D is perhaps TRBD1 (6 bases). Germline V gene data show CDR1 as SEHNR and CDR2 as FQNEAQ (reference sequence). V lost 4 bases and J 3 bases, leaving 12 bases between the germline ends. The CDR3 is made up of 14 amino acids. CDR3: CASSSKGEHYGYTF. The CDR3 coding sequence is TGTGCCAGCAGCTCTAAGGGGGAACACTATGGCTACACCTTC.

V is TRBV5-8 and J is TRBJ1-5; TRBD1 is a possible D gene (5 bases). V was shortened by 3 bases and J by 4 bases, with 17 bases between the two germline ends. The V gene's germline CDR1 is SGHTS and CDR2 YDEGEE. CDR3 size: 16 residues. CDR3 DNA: TGTGCCAGCAGCTCGGGGGGACGATATAGGAATCAGCCCCAGCATTTT. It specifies CASSSGGRYRNQPQHF.

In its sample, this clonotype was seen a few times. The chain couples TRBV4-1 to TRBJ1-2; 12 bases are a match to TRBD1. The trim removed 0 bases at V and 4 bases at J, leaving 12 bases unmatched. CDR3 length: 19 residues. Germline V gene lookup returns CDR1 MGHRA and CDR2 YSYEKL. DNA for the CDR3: TGCGCCAGCAGCCAAGATTCGGGACAGGGGGCAAGGCGGGCCTATGGCTACACCTTC. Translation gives CASSQDSGQGARRAYGYTF.

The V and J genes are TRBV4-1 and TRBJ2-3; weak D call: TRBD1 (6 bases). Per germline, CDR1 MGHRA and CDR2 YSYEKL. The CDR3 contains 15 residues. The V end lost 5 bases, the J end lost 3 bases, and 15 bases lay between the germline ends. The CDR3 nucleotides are TGCGCCAGCAGCGCCGACAGGTTAGGAACAGATACGCAGTATTTT. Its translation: CASSADRLGTDTQYF.

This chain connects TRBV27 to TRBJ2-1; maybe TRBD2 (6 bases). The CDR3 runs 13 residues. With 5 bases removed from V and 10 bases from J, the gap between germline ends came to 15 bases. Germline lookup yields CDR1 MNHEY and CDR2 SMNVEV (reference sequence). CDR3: CASSPSISGEQFF. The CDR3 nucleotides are TGTGCCAGCAGTCCCTCCATTAGCGGAGAGCAGTTCTTC.

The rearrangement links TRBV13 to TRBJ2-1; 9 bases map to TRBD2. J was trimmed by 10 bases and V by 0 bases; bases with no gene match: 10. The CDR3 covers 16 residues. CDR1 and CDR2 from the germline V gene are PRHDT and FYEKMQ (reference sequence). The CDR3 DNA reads TGTGCCAGCAGCTTAGGCCTGCGGGAGGGCACCGAAGAGCAGTTCTTC. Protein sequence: CASSLGLREGTEEQFF.

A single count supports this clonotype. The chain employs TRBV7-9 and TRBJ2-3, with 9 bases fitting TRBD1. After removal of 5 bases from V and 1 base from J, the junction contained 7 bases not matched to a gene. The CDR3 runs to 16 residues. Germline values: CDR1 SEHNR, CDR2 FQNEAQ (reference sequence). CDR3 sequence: CASSVYRGPGTDTQYF. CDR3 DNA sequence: TGTGCCAGCAGCGTTTACAGGGGGCCGGGCACAGATACGCAGTATTTT.

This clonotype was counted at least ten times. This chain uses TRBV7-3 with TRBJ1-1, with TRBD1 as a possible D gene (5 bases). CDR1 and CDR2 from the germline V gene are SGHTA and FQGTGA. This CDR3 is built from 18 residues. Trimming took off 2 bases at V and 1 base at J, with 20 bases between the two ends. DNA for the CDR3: TGTGCCAGCAGCTTATGGGCCGTGGGGACTTACGGGAACACTGAAGCTTTCTTT. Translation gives CASSLWAVGTYGNTEAFF. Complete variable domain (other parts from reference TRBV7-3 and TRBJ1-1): GAGVSQTPSNKVTEKGKYVELRCDPISGHTALYWYRQSLGQGPEFLIYFQGTGAADDSGLPNDRFFAVRPEGSVSTLKIQRTERGDSAVYLCASSLWAVGTYGNTEAFFGQGTRLTVV.

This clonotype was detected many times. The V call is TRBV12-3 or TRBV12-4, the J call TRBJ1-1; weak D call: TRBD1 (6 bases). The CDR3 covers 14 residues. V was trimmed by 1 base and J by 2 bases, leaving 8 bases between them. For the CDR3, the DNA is TGTGCCAGCAGTTTAGGCAGGGGAAACACTGAAGCTTTCTTT. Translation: CASSLGRGNTEAFF.

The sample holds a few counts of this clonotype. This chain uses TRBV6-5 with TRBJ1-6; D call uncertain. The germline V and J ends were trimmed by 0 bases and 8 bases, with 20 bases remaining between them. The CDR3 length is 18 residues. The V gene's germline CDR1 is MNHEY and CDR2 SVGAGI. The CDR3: CASSYSNFPSGSYSPLHF. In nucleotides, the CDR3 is TGTGCCAGCAGTTACTCGAACTTCCCTTCCGGGAGTTATTCACCCCTCCACTTT.